The table lists the clone carrying this T cell receptor (beta chain) with a few counts. These data come from a study of cytomegalovirus exposure and HLA in healthy donors. PCR involved 60 Vbeta and 13 Jbeta primers. Assay: immunoSEQ multiplex PCR; the TCRdb copy retains only in-frame clones and omits some. The table has tens of thousands of clones, around 70% seen once. V was pared by 5 bases and J by 1 base, with 11 bases between. The germline gives CDR1 SNHLY, CDR2 FYNNEI. CDR3 length equals 14 residues. Sequenced sample: PBMCs. The sequence was obtained from a middle-aged man in good health and CMV-seropositive. The V gene is TRBV2, the J gene TRBJ1-1, with a weak D call TRBD1 (6 bases). The chain's CDR3 is CASSQQGRNTEAFF. The CDR3, as DNA: TGTGCCAGCAGTCAACAGGGTAGGAACACTGAAGCTTTCTTT.